The clone carrying this T cell receptor (beta chain) appeared a few times. TCRdb fed the 5' RACE reads into MiXCR, producing one record per CDR3 protein. This table has hundreds of thousands of distinct CDR3 sequences, roughly 22% appearing once. The data belong to a study of T cells after yellow fever vaccination. Overall study context: SMART-Seq v4 Ultra Low Input prepared libraries from low-cell fractions.

J gave up 5 bases and V 2 bases, and 9 bases lay outside the gene matches. CDR3 length: 17 amino acids. Germline V gene sequence: CDR1 MNHEY, CDR2 SVGAGI. The sample consisted of PBMCs, taken about 20 days after the first yellow fever vaccination. This TCR was sampled from a man aged 18-30 years who received the YFV17D yellow fever vaccine. V gene TRBV6-5 combines with J gene TRBJ2-1, with 10 bases identical to TRBD1. In DNA form, the CDR3 reads TGTGCCAGCAGTTACAGTCAGGGACAGGGGTATGACAATGAGCAGTTCTTC. This translates into CASSYSQGQGYDNEQFF.